The 31 T cell receptor beta chains below all came from one sample that was sequenced in a study of blood T cell repertoires in COVID-19. The data were produced by immunoSEQ multiplex PCR, yet TCRdb's version contains in-frame clones alone and is incomplete. The data show about 35,000 clones, approximately 78% seen once. Sequences were obtained from peripheral blood. The receptors originated from a man aged 80 or over with active or convalescent COVID-19.

The chain combines TRBV11-3 with TRBJ1-6, with 8 bases that match TRBD1. Germline values: CDR1 SGHNT, CDR2 YENEEA. V lost 4 bases, J lost 6 bases, and 2 bases stayed unmatched. The CDR3 extends over 14 amino acids. The CDR3 region has the DNA TGTGCCAGCAGCTACGACAGGGGTAATTCACCCCTCCACTTT. This codes for CASSYDRGNSPLHF.

This chain connects TRBV27 to TRBJ2-1, with 8 bases lining up with TRBD2. V shed 3 bases, J shed 8 bases, and the junction held 6 bases outside the gene matches. CDR1 and CDR2 from the germline V gene are MNHEY and SMNVEV (reference sequence). The CDR3 totals 14 residues. CDR3 nucleotide sequence: TGTGCCAGCAGTTTTAACGGACTAGCCGATGAGCAGTTCTTC. It yields the protein CASSFNGLADEQFF.

J is TRBJ2-2 and V is TRBV11-1, with TRBD2 matching 8 bases. Germline V gene data show CDR1 as SGHAT and CDR2 as FQDESV (reference sequence). This CDR3 has 15 amino acids. With V trimmed by 7 bases and J by 1 base, 5 bases remained unmatched. CDR3 in amino acids: CASTLSGMNTGELFF. DNA for the CDR3: TGTGCCAGCACCCTTAGCGGGATGAACACCGGGGAGCTGTTTTTT.

The CDR3 protein is CASSGSGETQYF. CDR3 bases: TGTGCCAGTAGCGGGAGTGGAGAGACCCAGTACTTC. The chain has TRBV19 and TRBJ2-5, with D possibly matching TRBD2 (6 bases). Per the germline V gene, CDR1 is LNHDA and CDR2 is SQIVND (reference sequence). The length of the CDR3 is 12 residues. Trimming left V 6 bases short and J 4 bases short, with 9 bases between.

This chain joins TRBV7-9 and TRBJ2-1; D may be TRBD1 (6 bases). Germline lookup yields CDR1 SEHNR and CDR2 FQNEAQ (reference sequence). This CDR3 region has 12 residues. V was shortened by 5 bases and J by 7 bases, with 9 bases between the two germline ends. The CDR3 coding sequence is TGTGCCAGCAGCCCGGACAGAAATGAGCAGTTCTTC. It yields the protein CASSPDRNEQFF.

This chain links TRBV6-1 with TRBJ2-7; 11 positions match TRBD2. Trimming removed 2 bases from V and 7 bases from J; junction bases left unmatched: 7. CDR1 and CDR2 from the germline V gene are MNHNS and SASEGT. The CDR3 totals 15 residues. Here the CDR3 reads CASSELNSGRGEQYF. CDR3 sequence (DNA): TGTGCCAGCAGTGAATTGAATAGCGGGAGGGGGGAGCAGTACTTC.

The chain links TRBV2 to TRBJ1-1; no definite D call. The CDR3 runs 13 residues. Germline CDR1 reads SNHLY; CDR2 reads FYNNEI. V was shortened by 7 bases and J by 1 base, with 10 bases between the two germline ends. The CDR3 DNA reads as TGTGCCAGCAAGTGGTCGGGGAACACTGAAGCTTTCTTT. Translation: CASKWSGNTEAFF.

The chain joins TRBV10-3 to TRBJ2-6; 8 bases line up with TRBD1. J was trimmed by 2 bases and V by 4 bases; bases with no gene match: 16. This CDR3 comprises 20 residues. CDR1 and CDR2 (germline): ENHRY, SYGVKD. CDR3 bases: TGTGCCATCAGTGTTTACCCCTTGACAGGGGTCAATGCTGGGGCCAACGTCCTGACTTTC. Protein: CAISVYPLTGVNAGANVLTF.

The chain is built from TRBV2 and TRBJ1-2; D is ambiguous. This CDR3 spans 14 amino acids. V lost 5 bases to trimming and J lost 3 bases, with 13 bases between them. Germline V gene sequence: CDR1 SNHLY, CDR2 FYNNEI. CDR3 region: CASSSPPRDYGYTF. CDR3 bases: TGTGCCAGCAGTTCTCCACCGAGAGACTATGGCTACACCTTC.

This clone has only one observation. The rearrangement joins TRBV10-3 to TRBJ2-3; 9 nucleotides agree with TRBD1. This CDR3 has 16 amino acids. Germline V gene lookup returns CDR1 ENHRY and CDR2 SYGVKD. J lost 2 bases, V lost 11 bases, and 14 bases had no gene match. In DNA form, the CDR3 reads TGTGCCTCCAATGGGGGGGGACAGGGCCCCACAGATACGCAGTATTTT. Its translation is CASNGGGQGPTDTQYF.

V is TRBV7-9 and J is TRBJ2-6, with unresolved D. The germline V gene encodes CDR1 SEHNR and CDR2 FQNEAQ (reference sequence). This CDR3 spans 14 amino acids. V lost 1 base and J 2 bases, leaving 3 bases between the germline ends. The CDR3 here is CASSLGAGANVLTF. For the CDR3, the DNA is TGTGCCAGCAGCTTAGGAGCTGGGGCCAACGTCCTGACTTTC. The complete variable domain, with remaining parts taken from reference TRBV7-9 and TRBJ2-6, reads DTGVSQNPRHKITKRGQNVTFRCDPISEHNRLYWYRQTLGQGPEFLTYFQNEAQLEKSRLLSDRFSAERPKGSFSTLEIQRTEQGDSAMYLCASSLGAGANVLTFGAGSRLTVL.

The chain is built from TRBV12-3 or TRBV12-4 and TRBJ1-5, with D perhaps matching TRBD1 (6 bases). The CDR3 is 13 amino acids. Deletions cut 6 bases from V and 7 bases from J, with 13 bases between. Here the CDR3 reads CASSNRDGQPQHF. The CDR3 DNA reads TGTGCCAGCAGCAACAGGGATGGACAGCCCCAGCATTTT.

V is TRBV21-1 and J is TRBJ2-3; the table assigns TRBD2, which was not confirmed against the DNA. TRBV21-1 is a listed pseudogene. The CDR3 loop spans 18 amino acids. CDR3 sequence reads: CASSNPGQSSGSTDTQYF. The CDR3 region has the DNA TGTGCCAGTTCAAACCCTGGGCAATCTAGCGGGAGTACAGATACGCAGTATTTT.

The rearrangement links TRBV7-3 to TRBJ2-7; 8 nucleotides agree with TRBD2. CDR3 length equals 14 residues. CDR1 and CDR2 from the germline V gene are SGHTA and FQGTGA. V lost 6 bases to trimming and J lost 2 bases; unmatched junction nucleotides: 6. CDR3 nucleotides: TGTGCCAGCAGAGACGGGAGGGCCCCCTACGAGCAGTACTTC. Protein product: CASRDGRAPYEQYF.

The chain recombines TRBV7-6 with TRBJ2-5; TRBD2 might be the D (5 bases). The CDR3 is made up of 14 amino acids. The V gene's germline CDR1 is SGHVS and CDR2 FNYEAQ. The V end lost 3 bases, the J end lost 2 bases, and 10 bases lay between the germline ends. The CDR3 region is CASSFGSGQETQYF. DNA of the CDR3: TGTGCCAGCAGCTTTGGGTCGGGACAAGAGACCCAGTACTTC.

The CDR3: CASSLDRESYGYTF. The CDR3 nucleotides read TGTGCCAGTAGCCTCGACAGGGAGAGCTATGGCTACACCTTC. The chain carries TRBV19 and TRBJ1-2, with 7 positions matching TRBD1. Germline V lookup: CDR1 LNHDA, CDR2 SQIVND (reference sequence). Germline trimming cut 6 bases from V and 4 bases from J; bases unmatched to any gene: 8. This CDR3 spans 14 amino acids.

V usage is TRBV9 and J usage is TRBJ2-1, with 8 bases aligning to TRBD1. V lost 0 bases to trimming and J lost 7 bases; unmatched junction nucleotides: 6. Germline V gene sequence: CDR1 SGDLS, CDR2 YYNGEE. CDR3 length: 15 residues. The CDR3 DNA reads as TGTGCCAGCAGCGTAGGTCCGACAGGGGATAATGAGCAGTTCTTC. As protein: CASSVGPTGDNEQFF.

This chain uses TRBV7-2 with TRBJ1-4, with 7 bases matching TRBD1. Germline V gene sequence: CDR1 SGHTA, CDR2 FQGNSA. There are 15 residues in the CDR3. V shed 1 base and J 5 bases; nucleotides not matched to a gene: 4. This chain's CDR3 is CASSLGGQRNEKLFF. DNA for the CDR3: TGTGCCAGCAGCTTAGGGGGACAGAGGAATGAAAAACTGTTTTTT.

The genes are TRBV4-1 and TRBJ1-2, with a weak D call TRBD1 (5 bases). The V gene lost 4 bases and the J gene lost 2 bases, with 11 bases spanning the gap. The CDR3 spans 14 residues. Germline CDR1 is MGHRA and CDR2 is YSYEKL. CDR3 DNA: TGCGCCAGCAGCCCCGGGGGGTCCAACTATGGCTACACCTTC. It yields the protein CASSPGGSNYGYTF.

This chain connects TRBV5-8 to TRBJ2-7, with D possibly being TRBD2 (6 bases). Germline values: CDR1 SGHTS, CDR2 YDEGEE. The germline V and J ends were trimmed by 4 bases and 0 bases, with 14 bases remaining between them. The CDR3 extends over 15 amino acids. Here the CDR3 DNA reads TGTGCCAGCAGCCTAAGCGGGCGGAGCTCCTACGAGCAGTACTTC. The encoded protein is CASSLSGRSSYEQYF.

The rearrangement links TRBV9 to TRBJ2-1, with D tentatively TRBD2 (6 bases). V was trimmed by 4 bases and J by 6 bases, leaving 8 bases between them. Looked up from germline, CDR1 is SGDLS and CDR2 is YYNGEE. The CDR3 covers 12 residues. DNA for the CDR3: TGTGCCAGCAGCTCGACTAGCAATGAGCAGTTCTTC. Translating it yields CASSSTSNEQFF. Combining the CDR3 with reference TRBV9 and TRBJ2-1 gives the whole variable domain DSGVTQTPKHLITATGQRVTLRCSPRSGDLSVYWYQQSLDQGLQFLIQYYNGEERAKGNILERFSAQQFPDLHSELNLSSLELGDSALYFCASSSTSNEQFFGPGTRLTVL.

This clone showed up just a few times. The rearrangement links TRBV19 to TRBJ1-2; no reliable D call. The CDR3 has 14 residues. Germline V gene lookup returns CDR1 LNHDA and CDR2 SQIVND (reference sequence). Trimming shortened V by 4 bases and J by 3 bases, and 12 bases separated the two germline ends. CDR3 amino acids: CASSKIGSYYGYTF. The CDR3 bases are TGTGCCAGTAGTAAAATCGGGAGTTACTATGGCTACACCTTC.

The chain employs TRBV30 and TRBJ2-5; TRBD2 aligns across 12 bases. This CDR3 spans 16 amino acids. V lost 2 bases and J lost 1; bases outside the gene matches: 5. Germline CDR1 GTSNPN, CDR2 SVGIG (reference sequence). The CDR3 DNA is TGTGCCTGGAGTAATGGACTAGCGGGGCTCCAAGAGACCCAGTACTTC. Protein sequence: CAWSNGLAGLQETQYF.

The genes are TRBV9 and TRBJ1-2; 8 bases agree with TRBD1. The CDR3 runs to 15 residues. Germline V gives CDR1 SGDLS, CDR2 YYNGEE. Germline trimming cut 7 bases from V and 5 bases from J; bases unmatched to any gene: 13. The CDR3 DNA follows: TGTGCCAGCTCCCTTAGCCCAGGGGGCGCGTATGGCTACACCTTC. Protein product: CASSLSPGGAYGYTF.

The J gene is TRBJ2-7, the V gene TRBV30, with TRBD1 as a possible D gene (6 bases). CDR1 and CDR2 from the germline V gene are GTSNPN and SVGIG (reference sequence). V shed 0 bases and J shed 4 bases, with 7 bases lying between them. This CDR3 spans 12 amino acids. CDR3 in amino acids: CAWSVGAYEQYF. The CDR3 nucleotides read TGTGCCTGGAGTGTGGGGGCGTACGAGCAGTACTTC.

This sequence joins TRBV25-1 and TRBJ2-1, with a tentative D call TRBD2 (6 bases). Germline CDR1 MGHDK, CDR2 SYGVNS. V was clipped by 2 bases and J by 5 bases, with 13 bases between them. This CDR3 region has 15 residues. CDR3: CASSEGQAGHNEQFF. The DNA for the CDR3 is TGTGCCAGCAGTGAAGGACAAGCGGGCCACAATGAGCAGTTCTTC.

The V gene is TRBV29-1, the J gene TRBJ2-2, with D possibly matching TRBD1 (6 bases). Trimming removed 3 bases from V and 5 bases from J, with 10 bases in between. The CDR3 runs 13 residues. The germline V gene encodes CDR1 SQVTM and CDR2 ANQGSEA. For the CDR3, the DNA is TGCAGCGTTGATACAGGGTATACCGGGGAGCTGTTTTTT. Translating it yields CSVDTGYTGELFF.

This clone was counted between two and nine times. The gene calls are TRBV28 and TRBJ1-6, with 8 nucleotides matching TRBD1. In germline, CDR1 is MDHEN, CDR2 SYDVKM. CDR3 size: 15 residues. V dropped 4 bases and J dropped 14; count of bases not matched to a gene: 13. The CDR3 DNA sequence: TGTGCCAGCAGTTCGGTGACAGGGGCGCGGACCACCCTCCACTTT. Amino acids: CASSSVTGARTTLHF.

The rearrangement joins TRBV2 to TRBJ2-5; TRBD2 agrees at 8 bases. The V segment lost 8 bases and the J segment 2 bases; nucleotides outside the gene matches: 7. Looked up from germline, CDR1 is SNHLY and CDR2 is FYNNEI. The CDR3 sequence is 14 residues long. This CDR3 is CASPGTRDQETQYF. The CDR3 DNA is TGTGCCAGCCCGGGGACTAGGGATCAAGAGACCCAGTACTTC.

This chain uses TRBV7-3 with TRBJ2-2, with D unclear. Germline V CDR1 and CDR2: SGHTA, FQGTGA. This CDR3 contains 12 residues. V was pared by 5 bases and J by 5 bases, with 6 bases between. Written as DNA, the CDR3 is TGTGCCAGCAGCGGGCCAACCGGGGAGCTGTTTTTT. This sequence encodes CASSGPTGELFF.

The chain uses TRBV6-6 and TRBJ2-3; D uncertain. CDR3 length equals 11 residues. V was trimmed by 9 bases and J by 3 bases, leaving 7 bases between them. Looked up from germline, CDR1 is MNHNY and CDR2 is SVGAGI (reference sequence). CDR3 in amino acids: CASTGTDTQYF. The CDR3 nucleotides are TGTGCCAGTACCGGGACAGATACGCAGTATTTT.